These 2 T cell receptor beta chains were all obtained from the same sample, sequenced in a study of T cells after posttransplantation cyclophosphamide. Assay used: immunoSEQ multiplex PCR; TCRdb lists only in-frame clones, some missing. The sample holds 10,000 to 13,000 clones, around nine tenths seen once. Busulfan-fludarabine conditioning, marrow transplant, and cyclophosphamide on days +3 and +4 were administered. The sequencing used CD4+ T cells sorted from PBMCs, collected after allogeneic stem cell transplant with posttransplant cyclophosphamide. The receptors shown here come from a young adult male patient who received an allogeneic stem cell transplant from a related donor, was CMV-positive, and had acute GVHD only. Some T cells may be graft donor cells.

V usage is TRBV7-9 and J usage is TRBJ2-7; possibly TRBD2 for D (5 bases). V lost 1 base and J 5 bases, leaving 12 bases between the germline ends. The CDR3 is made up of 14 amino acids. Germline V gene data show CDR1 as SEHNR and CDR2 as FQNEAQ (reference sequence). CDR3 coding DNA: TGTGCCAGCAGCTTAGGGACTGCTATGAACGAGCAGTACTTC. Translating it yields CASSLGTAMNEQYF.

J is TRBJ2-1 and V is TRBV4-2; 9 nucleotides agree with TRBD2. Germline V gives CDR1 LGHNA, CDR2 YNFKEQ. The CDR3 is made up of 15 amino acids. After removal of 1 base from V and 7 bases from J, the junction contained 5 bases not matched to a gene. The CDR3 DNA reads as TGTGCCAGCAGCCAAGGTGCGGGGGGGCGGAATGAGCAGTTCTTC. Translation: CASSQGAGGRNEQFF.